In this sample, the clone carrying this T cell receptor beta chain turned up a few times. The sample is drawn from a study of blood T cells in healthy people across ages. With a J-beta primer mix and a sample-barcoded 5' primer, a second PCR ran 7 to 11 cycles. Each cDNA was tagged by a template-switch adaptor containing 12 random nucleotides. TCRdb reprocessed the 5' RACE reads with MiXCR, giving one entry per CDR3 protein. The sample holds some 1.5 million distinct CDR3 sequences, about 30% seen once. The sample taken for sequencing was blood. The receptor was isolated from a woman in her twenties or thirties in good health.

The CDR3 reads CSVGRVSGWSSYNEQFF. CDR3 coding DNA: TGCAGCGTTGGGAGGGTTTCGGGCTGGAGCTCCTACAATGAGCAGTTCTTC. This chain connects TRBV29-1 to TRBJ2-1; perhaps TRBD2 as D (6 bases). From germline, CDR1 is SQVTM and CDR2 ANQGSEA. V lost 4 bases and J lost 0, with 19 bases in between. The CDR3 runs 17 residues.